These 30 T cell receptor beta chains share one sample of origin, sequenced in a study of blood T cell repertoires in COVID-19. The data were produced by immunoSEQ multiplex PCR, yet TCRdb's version contains in-frame clones alone and is incomplete. The sample records about 310,000 clones, roughly 91% being singletons. The sample was PBMCs or T cells enriched from blood (not recorded which). The receptors were sampled from a woman younger than 45 who had recovered from COVID-19.

The chain has TRBV5-1 and TRBJ1-1; no clear D. Germline CDR1 reads SGHRS; CDR2 reads YFSETQ. The CDR3 runs 13 residues. V lost 6 bases and J 1 base, leaving 10 bases between the germline ends. The chain's CDR3 is CASKRAPNTEAFF. CDR3 nucleotides: TGCGCCAGCAAGAGGGCCCCGAACACTGAAGCTTTCTTT.

This rearrangement joins TRBV27 to TRBJ2-7; TRBD2 aligns across 10 bases. The J segment lost 6 bases and the V segment lost 5 bases, leaving 10 bases of the junction unmatched. CDR1 is MNHEY and CDR2 is SMNVEV in the germline V gene (reference sequence). This CDR3 has 15 residues. The CDR3: CASSPRTSGRSEQYF. The DNA for the CDR3 is TGTGCCAGCAGTCCCCGGACTAGCGGAAGGAGCGAGCAGTACTTC.

The chain combines TRBV11-3 with TRBJ2-2; 7 bases agree with TRBD2. Per the germline V gene, CDR1 is SGHNT and CDR2 is YENEEA. V shed 0 bases and J 5 bases; nucleotides not matched to a gene: 12. This CDR3 is built from 18 residues. The CDR3 region is CASSLDPDTSVGTGELFF. In nucleotides, the CDR3 is TGTGCCAGCAGCTTAGACCCAGATACTAGCGTTGGGACCGGGGAGCTGTTTTTT.

This clone has just a few counts. The V gene is TRBV5-1, the J gene TRBJ2-1; 7 bases align to TRBD1. Germline CDR1 and CDR2: SGHRS and YFSETQ. V dropped 6 bases and J dropped 5; count of bases not matched to a gene: 8. This CDR3 is built from 14 residues. Here the CDR3 DNA reads TGCGCCAGCACCGAGGACAGGTTCGACAATGAGCAGTTCTTC. Its translation: CASTEDRFDNEQFF.

The chain joins TRBV7-9 to TRBJ2-1; no definite D call. Germline V gene sequence: CDR1 SEHNR, CDR2 FQNEAQ (reference sequence). This CDR3 spans 13 amino acids. V was cut by 8 bases and J by 0 bases, with 8 bases left in between. CDR3 sequence: CASAVSSYNEQFF. CDR3 coding DNA: TGTGCCAGCGCTGTTAGCTCCTACAATGAGCAGTTCTTC.

The gene calls are TRBV27 and TRBJ1-3, with 8 nucleotides matching TRBD1. The length of the CDR3 is 18 residues. V lost 4 bases, J lost 7 bases, and 18 bases stayed unmatched. The germline gives CDR1 MNHEY, CDR2 SMNVEV (reference sequence). Here the CDR3 DNA reads TGTGCCAGCAGTTCTCTACGCGCCTTAACAGGGGGAGATAACACCATATATTTT. Protein: CASSSLRALTGGDNTIYF.

The chain couples TRBV3-1 (or the pseudogene TRBV3-2) to TRBJ2-3, with D possibly being TRBD2 (6 bases). The V gene's germline CDR1 is LGHDT and CDR2 YNNKEL (reference sequence). Trimming left V 0 bases short and J 4 bases short, with 11 bases between. CDR3 length equals 15 residues. The CDR3 spells CASSQEERAADTQYF. In DNA, the CDR3 is TGTGCCAGCAGCCAAGAAGAGCGGGCGGCAGATACGCAGTATTTT.

This clone was observed a handful of times. The V and J genes are TRBV16 and TRBJ1-5; 8 nucleotides align to TRBD1. This CDR3 spans 15 amino acids. Germline trimming cut 0 bases from V and 2 bases from J; bases unmatched to any gene: 0. Germline V gene sequence: CDR1 KGHSY, CDR2 FQNENV. DNA of the CDR3: TGTGCCAGCAGCCAATCGGGACAGGGCAATCAGCCCCAGCATTTT. Protein: CASSQSGQGNQPQHF.

CDR3 sequence: CSVVGLAGGDEQFF. CDR3 DNA sequence: TGCAGCGTTGTTGGCCTAGCGGGAGGCGATGAGCAGTTCTTC. The chain combines TRBV29-1 with TRBJ2-1; 11 positions match TRBD2. This CDR3 region has 14 residues. The trim removed 4 bases at V and 8 bases at J, leaving 7 bases unmatched. CDR1 is SQVTM, CDR2 ANQGSEA, per germline.

The chain has TRBV15 and TRBJ2-5; D possibly corresponds to TRBD2 (7 bases). The V end lost 5 bases, the J end lost 6 bases, and 22 bases lay between the germline ends. The CDR3 length is 16 residues. CDR1 and CDR2 from the germline V gene are LNHNV and YYDKDF (reference sequence). The DNA of the CDR3 is TGTGCCACCAGCGGGGGGCTTAAGGGAGGGGAGAAGACCCAGTACTTC. Amino acid sequence: CATSGGLKGGEKTQYF.

In its sample, this clone was seen once. J is TRBJ2-1 and V is TRBV19, with TRBD2 as a possible D gene (6 bases). Germline-derived CDR1 and CDR2 are LNHDA and SQIVND (reference sequence). The ends were cut back, 7 bases at V and 6 bases at J, with 16 bases in the middle. CDR3 length equals 14 residues. The CDR3 DNA is TGTGCCAGTACTACTATGTCTAGCGTCAATGAGCAGTTCTTC. Its protein product is CASTTMSSVNEQFF.

The V call is TRBV4-2, the J call TRBJ2-7, with 9 positions matching TRBD2. The ends lost 4 bases at V and 0 bases at J; junction bases unmatched: 4. Germline CDR1 and CDR2: LGHNA and YNFKEQ. The CDR3 length is 15 residues. The CDR3 DNA sequence: TGTGCCAGCAGCCCTAGCGGGACCAACTCCTACGAGCAGTACTTC. Its translation: CASSPSGTNSYEQYF.

The chain couples TRBV6-5 to TRBJ2-1; a possible D gene is TRBD2 (6 bases). The CDR3 is made up of 15 amino acids. Looked up from germline, CDR1 is MNHEY and CDR2 is SVGAGI. Trimming left V 5 bases short and J 5 bases short, with 16 bases between. This CDR3 is CASSHISGLHNEQFF. In DNA, the CDR3 is TGTGCCAGCAGTCACATTAGCGGCCTACACAATGAGCAGTTCTTC.

This clone has only one observation. The junction departs from the called germline gene at one end, perhaps through a read error. V is TRBV6-5 and J is TRBJ2-7; possibly TRBD1 for D (6 bases). CDR3 size: 15 residues. CDR1 and CDR2 (germline): MNHEY, SVGAGI. Here the CDR3 reads CACRGGLSPLYEQYF. CDR3 nucleotides: TGTGCCTGCAGGGGCGGGCTGAGCCCACTCTACGAGCAGTACTTC.

The genes are TRBV5-1 and TRBJ2-5; D unclear. This CDR3 spans 13 amino acids. Trimming took off 0 bases at V and 7 bases at J, with 10 bases between the two ends. CDR1 and CDR2 from the germline V gene are SGHRS and YFSETQ. DNA of the CDR3: TGCGCCAGCAGCTTGGATATCTACGGGACCCAGTACTTC. Translated: CASSLDIYGTQYF.

The chain combines TRBV19 with TRBJ2-1; 9 positions agree with TRBD1. The junction had 11 bases not matched to a gene; V was cut back by 4 bases and J by 4 bases. CDR1 is LNHDA, CDR2 SQIVND, per germline (reference sequence). This CDR3 is 17 amino acids long. CDR3 bases: TGTGCCAGTAGTACTCACGGTACAGGGGGCGGTTACAATGAGCAGTTCTTC. Its translation: CASSTHGTGGGYNEQFF. Full variable domain (outside the CDR3, taken from reference TRBV19 and TRBJ2-1): DGGITQSPKYLFRKEGQNVTLSCEQNLNHDAMYWYRQDPGQGLRLIYYSQIVNDFQKGDIAEGYSVSREKKESFPLTVTSAQKNPTAFYLCASSTHGTGGGYNEQFFGPGTRLTVL.

The chain couples TRBV11-2 to TRBJ2-3; D possibly corresponds to TRBD2 (6 bases). Germline V lookup: CDR1 SGHAT, CDR2 FQNNGV. The V and J ends lost 5 bases and 2 bases respectively, with 17 bases between them. The CDR3 has 16 residues. The CDR3 DNA is TGTGCCAGCAGCCCTATCCGGGACTTAGACACAGATACGCAGTATTTT. It specifies CASSPIRDLDTDTQYF.

The V call is TRBV7-2, the J call TRBJ2-7, with 8 bases fitting TRBD2. CDR1 is SGHTA and CDR2 is FQGNSA in the germline V gene. This CDR3 comprises 13 residues. V trimming: 6 bases; J trimming: 1 base; junction bases outside the gene matches: 2. The CDR3 DNA reads as TGTGCCAGCAGTCCTAGCGGGTCCTACGAGCAGTACTTC. Translating gives CASSPSGSYEQYF.

The CDR3 DNA follows: TGTGCCAGCAGCTGGGGCCTAGGGGATGAAGCTTTCTTT. Its protein is CASSWGLGDEAFF. The chain is built from TRBV5-6 and TRBJ1-1; tentative D call: TRBD1 (5 bases). Trimming stripped 3 bases from V and 7 bases from J, with 13 bases between. Germline CDR1 and CDR2: SGHDT and YYEEEE. The CDR3 contains 13 residues.

V usage is TRBV9 and J usage is TRBJ2-3; D remains ambiguous. Per germline, CDR1 SGDLS and CDR2 YYNGEE. The CDR3 is 11 residues long. V lost 4 bases and J lost 5, with 5 bases in between. DNA of the CDR3: TGTGCCAGCAGCAATCAAGATACGCAGTATTTT. Translating gives CASSNQDTQYF.

The rearrangement links TRBV19 to TRBJ1-2, with D unclear. Trimming took off 6 bases at V and 1 base at J, with 9 bases between the two ends. The CDR3 loop spans 13 amino acids. CDR1 LNHDA and CDR2 SQIVND come from the germline V gene (reference sequence). This CDR3 reads CASRRSFNYGYTF. In DNA, the CDR3 is TGTGCCAGTAGACGGAGTTTTAACTATGGCTACACCTTC.

This chain uses TRBV2 with TRBJ1-1; 7 bases align to TRBD1. V was pared by 6 bases and J by 2 bases, with 6 bases of the junction left unmatched. Germline lookup yields CDR1 SNHLY and CDR2 FYNNEI. The CDR3 has 14 amino acids. The DNA of the CDR3 is TGTGCCAGCAGCGGGGACAGATTTAACACTGAAGCTTTCTTT. Translated, it gives CASSGDRFNTEAFF.

V gene TRBV29-1 combines with J gene TRBJ2-3; TRBD1 aligns across 9 bases. V trimming: 3 bases; J trimming: 6 bases; junction bases outside the gene matches: 13. The CDR3 loop spans 16 amino acids. Looked up from germline, CDR1 is SQVTM and CDR2 is ANQGSEA. The DNA of the CDR3 is TGCAGCGTTGAGGGTGACAGGGGGAATAGTATTGATACGCAGTATTTT. Its protein product is CSVEGDRGNSIDTQYF.

The genes are TRBV29-1 and TRBJ2-3; a possible D gene is TRBD2 (5 bases). Deletions cut 4 bases from V and 0 bases from J, with 11 bases between. The CDR3 totals 14 residues. CDR1 is SQVTM and CDR2 is ANQGSEA in the germline V gene. This CDR3 reads CSVARGTSTDTQYF. The DNA of the CDR3 is TGCAGCGTTGCACGGGGAACTAGCACAGATACGCAGTATTTT.

The chain uses TRBV7-9 and TRBJ2-7; a weak D match, TRBD1 (5 bases). Germline CDR1 and CDR2: SEHNR and FQNEAQ (reference sequence). CDR3 length: 15 amino acids. V lost 3 bases to trimming and J lost 2 bases, with 14 bases between them. The CDR3: CASSFWGESTYEQYF. In DNA, the CDR3 is TGTGCCAGCAGCTTTTGGGGCGAATCAACCTACGAGCAGTACTTC.

The J gene is TRBJ2-2, the V gene TRBV6-5; 11 bases fit TRBD2. After removal of 4 bases from V and 5 bases from J, the junction contained 6 bases not matched to a gene. The CDR3 is 16 amino acids. The germline CDR1 and CDR2 sequences are MNHEY and SVGAGI. The CDR3 sequence is CASSWTSGSGTGELFF. CDR3 coding DNA: TGTGCCAGCAGTTGGACTAGCGGGTCGGGAACCGGGGAGCTGTTTTTT.

The CDR3 loop is CAIKGQVTAAGANVLTF. The CDR3 nucleotides are TGTGCCATCAAGGGACAGGTTACCGCCGCTGGGGCCAACGTCCTGACTTTC. V gene TRBV10-3 combines with J gene TRBJ2-6; 8 positions match TRBD1. The CDR3 consists of 17 residues. The V and J ends lost 7 bases and 2 bases, in that order; junction bases with no gene match: 10. In germline, CDR1 is ENHRY, CDR2 SYGVKD.

The chain joins TRBV28 to TRBJ1-2; perhaps TRBD1 as D (5 bases). V dropped 6 bases and J dropped 3 bases, with 17 bases sitting between them. The CDR3 extends over 15 amino acids. From germline, CDR1 is MDHEN and CDR2 SYDVKM. DNA for the CDR3: TGTGCCAGCAGACTTGAAGGGGTTCTGTACTATGGCTACACCTTC. It specifies CASRLEGVLYYGYTF.

The rearrangement joins TRBV12-3 or TRBV12-4 to TRBJ1-3; D not certain. CDR3 length equals 12 residues. V dropped 6 bases and J dropped 5 bases, with 8 bases sitting between them. The CDR3 bases are TGTGCCAGCAGCCAACTTAGAAACACCATATATTTT. Encoded protein: CASSQLRNTIYF.

For this clone: The junction does not match germline at one end; this may be a read error. CDR3 DNA: TGTGCCAGCAGCTTACTAGGACAGGGATCCTACGGGCAGTACTTC. This sequence encodes CASSLLGQGSYGQYF. The rearrangement joins TRBV11-2 to TRBJ2-7, with 8 bases that match TRBD1. CDR1 and CDR2 from the germline V gene are SGHAT and FQNNGV. This CDR3 region has 15 residues.